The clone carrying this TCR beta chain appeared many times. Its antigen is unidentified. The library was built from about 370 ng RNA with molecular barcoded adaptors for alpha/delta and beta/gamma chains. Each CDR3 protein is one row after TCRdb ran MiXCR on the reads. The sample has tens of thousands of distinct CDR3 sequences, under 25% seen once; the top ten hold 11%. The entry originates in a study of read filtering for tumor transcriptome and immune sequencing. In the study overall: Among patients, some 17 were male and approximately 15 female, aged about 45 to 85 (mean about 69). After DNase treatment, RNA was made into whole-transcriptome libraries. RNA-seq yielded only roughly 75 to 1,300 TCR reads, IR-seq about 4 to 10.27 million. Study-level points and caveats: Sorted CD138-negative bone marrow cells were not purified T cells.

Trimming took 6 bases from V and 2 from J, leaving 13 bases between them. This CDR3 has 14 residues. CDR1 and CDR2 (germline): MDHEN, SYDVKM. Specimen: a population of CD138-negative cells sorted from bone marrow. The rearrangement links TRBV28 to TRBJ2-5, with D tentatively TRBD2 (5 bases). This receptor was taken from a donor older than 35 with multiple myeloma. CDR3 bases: TGTGCCAGCAGGCTTACTAGGGCGCAAGAGACCCAGTACTTC. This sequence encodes CASRLTRAQETQYF.